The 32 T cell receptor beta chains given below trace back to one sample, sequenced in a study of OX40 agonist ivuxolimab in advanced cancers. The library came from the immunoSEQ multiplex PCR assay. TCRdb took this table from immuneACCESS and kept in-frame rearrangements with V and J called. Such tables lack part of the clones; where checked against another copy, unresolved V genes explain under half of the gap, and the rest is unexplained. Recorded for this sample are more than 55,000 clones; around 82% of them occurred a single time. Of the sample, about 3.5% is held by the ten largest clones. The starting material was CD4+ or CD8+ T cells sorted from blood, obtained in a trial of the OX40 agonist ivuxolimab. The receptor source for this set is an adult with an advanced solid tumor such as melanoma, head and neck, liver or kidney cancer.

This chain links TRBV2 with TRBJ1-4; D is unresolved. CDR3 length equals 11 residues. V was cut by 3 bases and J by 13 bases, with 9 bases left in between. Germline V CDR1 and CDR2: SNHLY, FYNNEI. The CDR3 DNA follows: TGTGCCAGCAGTGATAGGCGAAGACTGTTTTTT. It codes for CASSDRRRLFF.

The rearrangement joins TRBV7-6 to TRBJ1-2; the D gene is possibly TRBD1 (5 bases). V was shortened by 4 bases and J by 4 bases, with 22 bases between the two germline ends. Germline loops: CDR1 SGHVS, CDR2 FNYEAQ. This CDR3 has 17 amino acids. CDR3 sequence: CASSSHALGADGYGYTF. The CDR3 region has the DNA TGTGCCAGCAGCTCTCACGCTCTTGGGGCTGATGGCTATGGCTACACCTTC.

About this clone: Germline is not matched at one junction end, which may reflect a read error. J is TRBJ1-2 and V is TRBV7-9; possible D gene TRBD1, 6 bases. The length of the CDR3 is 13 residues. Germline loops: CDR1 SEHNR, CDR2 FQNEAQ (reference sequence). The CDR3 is CASSQEHDRPTPF. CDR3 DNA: TGTGCCAGCAGCCAAGAACACGACAGGCCTACCCCCTTC.

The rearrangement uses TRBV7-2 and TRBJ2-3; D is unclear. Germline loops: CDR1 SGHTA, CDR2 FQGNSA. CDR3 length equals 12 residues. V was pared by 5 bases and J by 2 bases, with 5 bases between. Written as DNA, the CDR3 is TGTGCCAGCAGCCGCGTCACAGATACGCAGTATTTT. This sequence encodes CASSRVTDTQYF.

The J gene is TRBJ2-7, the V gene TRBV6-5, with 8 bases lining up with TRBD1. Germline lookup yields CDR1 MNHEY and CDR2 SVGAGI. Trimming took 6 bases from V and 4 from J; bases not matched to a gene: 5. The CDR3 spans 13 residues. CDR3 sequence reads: CASSFDRGYEQYF. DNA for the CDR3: TGTGCCAGCAGCTTCGACAGGGGTTACGAGCAGTACTTC.

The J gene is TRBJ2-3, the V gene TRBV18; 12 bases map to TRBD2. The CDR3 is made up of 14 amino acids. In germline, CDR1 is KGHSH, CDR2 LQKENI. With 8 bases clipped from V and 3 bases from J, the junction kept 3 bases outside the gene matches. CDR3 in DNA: TGTGCCAGCAAAACTAGCGGGGGGACAGATACGCAGTATTTT. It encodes CASKTSGGTDTQYF.

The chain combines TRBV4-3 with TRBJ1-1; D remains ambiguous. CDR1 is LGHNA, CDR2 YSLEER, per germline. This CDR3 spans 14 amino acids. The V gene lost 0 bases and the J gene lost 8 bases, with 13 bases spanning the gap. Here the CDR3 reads CASSQEIGPREAFF. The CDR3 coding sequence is TGCGCCAGCAGCCAAGAAATAGGGCCCCGGGAAGCTTTCTTT.

The CDR3 coding sequence is TGTGCCAGCAGCTTAGCGGGACTAGCAGAAGAGACCCAGTACTTC. Amino acid sequence: CASSLAGLAEETQYF. The V call is TRBV7-3, the J call TRBJ2-5, with TRBD2 matching 9 bases. V dropped 2 bases and J dropped 3; count of bases not matched to a gene: 4. The V gene's germline CDR1 is SGHTA and CDR2 FQGTGA. The CDR3 loop spans 15 amino acids.

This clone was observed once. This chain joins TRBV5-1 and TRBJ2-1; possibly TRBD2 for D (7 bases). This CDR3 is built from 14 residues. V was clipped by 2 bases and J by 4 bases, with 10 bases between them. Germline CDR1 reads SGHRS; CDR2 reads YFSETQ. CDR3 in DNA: TGCGCCAGCAGCTTCGGGGGGCTGTACAATGAGCAGTTCTTC. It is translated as CASSFGGLYNEQFF.

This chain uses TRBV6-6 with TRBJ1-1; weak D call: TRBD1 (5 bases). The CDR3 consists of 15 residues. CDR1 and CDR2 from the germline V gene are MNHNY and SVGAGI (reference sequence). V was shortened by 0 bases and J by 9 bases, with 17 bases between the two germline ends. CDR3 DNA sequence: TGTGCCAGCAGTTACTCTAGGCAAATACGGGACCAAGCTTTCTTT. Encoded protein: CASSYSRQIRDQAFF.

CDR3 region: CASSLVMSGRTDTQYF. Here the CDR3 DNA reads TGTGCCAGCAGCTTAGTTATGAGCGGGAGAACAGATACGCAGTATTTT. The rearrangement links TRBV7-9 to TRBJ2-3, with 8 bases aligning to TRBD2. Germline loops: CDR1 SEHNR, CDR2 FQNEAQ (reference sequence). CDR3 length equals 16 residues. Germline trimming cut 1 base from V and 3 bases from J; bases unmatched to any gene: 6.

This chain's CDR3 is CASSLRARNTGELFF. CDR3 sequence (DNA): TGTGCCAGCTCACTCAGGGCCCGGAACACCGGGGAGCTGTTTTTT. This chain links TRBV18 with TRBJ2-2, with D perhaps TRBD1 (5 bases). This CDR3 has 15 residues. V was trimmed by 4 bases and J by 1 base, leaving 10 bases between them. Germline V gene lookup returns CDR1 KGHSH and CDR2 LQKENI. Full variable domain (missing parts from reference TRBV18 and TRBJ2-2): NAGVMQNPRHLVRRRGQEARLRCSPMKGHSHVYWYRQLPEEGLKFMVYLQKENIIDESGMPKERFSAEFPKEGPSILRIQQVVRGDSAAYFCASSLRARNTGELFFGEGSRLTVL.

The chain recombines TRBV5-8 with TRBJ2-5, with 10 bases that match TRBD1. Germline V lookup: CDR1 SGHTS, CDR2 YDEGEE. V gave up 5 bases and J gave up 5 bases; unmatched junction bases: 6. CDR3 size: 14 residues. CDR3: CASRETGGKETQYF. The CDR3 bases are TGTGCCAGCAGGGAGACAGGGGGCAAGGAGACCCAGTACTTC. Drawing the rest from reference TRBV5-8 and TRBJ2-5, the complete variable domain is EAGVTQSPTHLIKTRGQQATLRCSPISGHTSVYWYQQALGLGLQFLLWYDEGEERNRGNFPPRFSGRQFPNYSSELNVNALELEDSALYLCASRETGGKETQYFGPGTRLLVL.

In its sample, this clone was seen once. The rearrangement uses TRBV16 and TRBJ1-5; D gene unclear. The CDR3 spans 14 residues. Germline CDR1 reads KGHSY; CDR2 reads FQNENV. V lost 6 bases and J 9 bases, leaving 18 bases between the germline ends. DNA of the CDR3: TGTGCCAGCAGACCCCGATCAGGTCGGGCGCCCCAGCATTTT. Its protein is CASRPRSGRAPQHF.

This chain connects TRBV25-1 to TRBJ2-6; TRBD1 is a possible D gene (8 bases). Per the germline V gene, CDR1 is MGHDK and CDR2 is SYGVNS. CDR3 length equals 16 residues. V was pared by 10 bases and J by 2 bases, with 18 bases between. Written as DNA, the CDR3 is TGTGCCACGGGGAGGGCAGGGGGCGCTGGGGCCAACGTCCTGACTTTC. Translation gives CATGRAGGAGANVLTF. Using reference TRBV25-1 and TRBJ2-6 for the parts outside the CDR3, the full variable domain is EADIYQTPRYLVIGTGKKITLECSQTMGHDKMYWYQQDPGMELHLIHYSYGVNSTEKGDLSSESTVSRIRTEHFPLTLESARPSHTSQYLCATGRAGGAGANVLTFGAGSRLTVL.

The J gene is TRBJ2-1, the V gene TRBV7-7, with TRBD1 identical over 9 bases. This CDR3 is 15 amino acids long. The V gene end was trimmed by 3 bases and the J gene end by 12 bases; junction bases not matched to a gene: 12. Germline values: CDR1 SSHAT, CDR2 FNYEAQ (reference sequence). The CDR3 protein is CASSLNRGPLVRQFF. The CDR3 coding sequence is TGTGCCAGCAGCTTGAACAGGGGGCCCCTGGTGCGGCAGTTCTTC.

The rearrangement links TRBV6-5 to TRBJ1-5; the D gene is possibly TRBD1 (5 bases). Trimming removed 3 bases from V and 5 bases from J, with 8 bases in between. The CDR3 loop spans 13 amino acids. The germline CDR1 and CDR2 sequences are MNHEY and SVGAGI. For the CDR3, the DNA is TGTGCCAGCAGTTATGGGACTTATCAGCCCCAGCATTTT. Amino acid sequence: CASSYGTYQPQHF.

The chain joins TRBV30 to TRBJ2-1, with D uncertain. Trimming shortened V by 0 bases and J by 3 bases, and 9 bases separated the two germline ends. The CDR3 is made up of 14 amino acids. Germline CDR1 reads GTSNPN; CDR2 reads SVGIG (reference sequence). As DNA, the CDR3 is TGTGCCTGGAGTGTTGTGGGGTTCTACAATGAGCAGTTCTTC. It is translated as CAWSVVGFYNEQFF.

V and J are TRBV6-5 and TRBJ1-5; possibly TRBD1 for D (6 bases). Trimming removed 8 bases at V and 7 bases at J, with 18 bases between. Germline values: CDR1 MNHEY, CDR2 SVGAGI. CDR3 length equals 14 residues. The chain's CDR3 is CASGNNRVGQPQHF. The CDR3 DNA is TGTGCCAGCGGGAATAACAGGGTAGGGCAGCCCCAGCATTTT.

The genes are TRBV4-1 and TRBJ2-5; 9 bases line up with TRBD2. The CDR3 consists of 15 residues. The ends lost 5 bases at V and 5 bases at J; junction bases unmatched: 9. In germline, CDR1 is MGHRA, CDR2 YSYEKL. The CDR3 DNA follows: TGCGCCAGCAGCTTCCCGGGGCGGGAGGGGGAGACCCAGTACTTC. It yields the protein CASSFPGREGETQYF.

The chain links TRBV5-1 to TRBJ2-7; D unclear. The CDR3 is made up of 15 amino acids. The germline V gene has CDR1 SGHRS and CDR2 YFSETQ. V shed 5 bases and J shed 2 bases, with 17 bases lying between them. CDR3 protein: CASREGSVSAYEQYF. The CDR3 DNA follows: TGCGCCAGCAGAGAAGGTTCGGTCTCAGCCTACGAGCAGTACTTC.

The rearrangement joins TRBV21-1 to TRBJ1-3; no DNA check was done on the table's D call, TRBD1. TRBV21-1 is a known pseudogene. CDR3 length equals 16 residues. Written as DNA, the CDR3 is TGTGCCAGCAGCCCCCGACAGGGGACCTCTGGAAACACCATATATTTT. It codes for CASSPRQGTSGNTIYF.

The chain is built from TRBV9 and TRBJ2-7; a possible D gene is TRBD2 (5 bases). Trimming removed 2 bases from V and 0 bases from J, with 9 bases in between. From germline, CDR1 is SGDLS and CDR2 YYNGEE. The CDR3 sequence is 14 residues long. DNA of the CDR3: TGTGCCAGCAGCGTGAGCGGAAACTCCTACGAGCAGTACTTC. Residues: CASSVSGNSYEQYF. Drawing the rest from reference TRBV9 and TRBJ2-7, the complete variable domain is DSGVTQTPKHLITATGQRVTLRCSPRSGDLSVYWYQQSLDQGLQFLIQYYNGEERAKGNILERFSAQQFPDLHSELNLSSLELGDSALYFCASSVSGNSYEQYFGPGTRLTVT.

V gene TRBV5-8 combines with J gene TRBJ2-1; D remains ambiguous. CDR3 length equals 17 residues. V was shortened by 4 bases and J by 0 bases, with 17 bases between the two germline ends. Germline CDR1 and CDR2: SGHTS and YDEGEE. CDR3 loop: CASSHLGSASSYNEQFF. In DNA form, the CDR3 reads TGTGCCAGCAGCCACCTTGGAAGCGCGAGCTCCTACAATGAGCAGTTCTTC.

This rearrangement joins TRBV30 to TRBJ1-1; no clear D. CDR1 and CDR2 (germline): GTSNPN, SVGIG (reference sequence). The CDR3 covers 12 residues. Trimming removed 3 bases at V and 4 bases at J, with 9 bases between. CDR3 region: CAWRRPRTEAFF. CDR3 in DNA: TGTGCCTGGAGACGGCCTCGCACTGAAGCTTTCTTT.

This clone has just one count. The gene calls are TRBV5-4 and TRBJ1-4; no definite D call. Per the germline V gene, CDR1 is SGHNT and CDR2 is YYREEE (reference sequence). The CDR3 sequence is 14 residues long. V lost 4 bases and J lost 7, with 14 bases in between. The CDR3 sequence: CASSPTNSGEKLFF. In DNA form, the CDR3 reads TGTGCCAGCAGCCCTACAAACTCGGGTGAAAAACTGTTTTTT.

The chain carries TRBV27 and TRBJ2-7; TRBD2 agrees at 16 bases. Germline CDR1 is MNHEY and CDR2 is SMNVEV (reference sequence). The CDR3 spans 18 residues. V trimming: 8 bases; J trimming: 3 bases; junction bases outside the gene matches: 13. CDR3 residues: CASSPKGLAGGGGYEQYF. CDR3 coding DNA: TGTGCCAGCTCCCCTAAGGGACTAGCGGGAGGGGGGGGCTACGAGCAGTACTTC.

Here the CDR3 DNA reads TGCGCCAGCAGCTCCCTGGGAAACACTGAAGCTTTCTTT. Its protein is CASSSLGNTEAFF. V usage is TRBV5-1 and J usage is TRBJ1-1; D is undetermined. The V and J ends lost 3 bases and 2 bases respectively, with 8 bases between them. CDR1 and CDR2 (germline): SGHRS, YFSETQ. The CDR3 consists of 13 residues.

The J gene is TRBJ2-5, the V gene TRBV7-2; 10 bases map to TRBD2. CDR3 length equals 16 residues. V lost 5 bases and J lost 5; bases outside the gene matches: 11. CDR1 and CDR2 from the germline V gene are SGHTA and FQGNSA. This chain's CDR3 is CASSLRRLAGVETQYF. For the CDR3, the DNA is TGTGCCAGCAGCCTCAGACGGCTAGCGGGGGTGGAGACCCAGTACTTC.

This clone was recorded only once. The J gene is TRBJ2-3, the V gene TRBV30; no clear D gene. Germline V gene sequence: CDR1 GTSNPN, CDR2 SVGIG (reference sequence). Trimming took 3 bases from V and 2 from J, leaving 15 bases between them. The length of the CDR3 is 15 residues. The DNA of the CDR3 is TGTGCCTGGAGACCTCGACTTGGGCACACAGATACGCAGTATTTT. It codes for CAWRPRLGHTDTQYF.

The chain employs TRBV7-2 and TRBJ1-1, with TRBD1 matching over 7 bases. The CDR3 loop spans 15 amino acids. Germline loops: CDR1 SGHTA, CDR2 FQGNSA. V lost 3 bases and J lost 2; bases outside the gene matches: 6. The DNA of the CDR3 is TGTGCCAGCAGCTTGTTACAGGGGAGCAACACTGAAGCTTTCTTT. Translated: CASSLLQGSNTEAFF.

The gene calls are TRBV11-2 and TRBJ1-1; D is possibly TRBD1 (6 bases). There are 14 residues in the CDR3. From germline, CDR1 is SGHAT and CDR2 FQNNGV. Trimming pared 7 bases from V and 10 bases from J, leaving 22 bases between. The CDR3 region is CASNFGGGEVGAFF. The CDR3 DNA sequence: TGTGCCAGCAACTTTGGCGGGGGCGAAGTAGGAGCTTTCTTT.